This T cell receptor (beta chain) was captured in a study of graft-versus-host responses after intestinal transplantation. Profiling relied on immunoSEQ multiplex PCR, and the TCRdb table lists in-frame clones only, not all of them. Here the sample spans some 9,800 clones, around 29% being singletons. The CDR3 loop spans 13 amino acids. Germline V gives CDR1 MDHEN, CDR2 SYDVKM. Between the trimmed V and J ends, which lost 2 bases and 2 bases, there was a span of 6 bases. The TCR was taken from a human patient who was an organ donor for intestinal transplantation. The V and J genes are TRBV28 and TRBJ1-2; no reliable D call. This material consisted of alloreactive CD4+ T cells from a mixed lymphocyte reaction culture, taken before transplantation. Noted subset: CFSE-low proliferating T cells sorted from roughly six-day pre-transplant mixed lymphocyte reaction (GvH or HvG direction). CDR3 coding DNA: TGTGCCAGCAGTTTAAGGCTAAACTATGGCTACACCTTC. It specifies CASSLRLNYGYTF.